The clone carrying this TCR beta chain was seen ten or more times. Antigen: not known. This record belongs to a study of response to subunit inactivated influenza vaccine. Whole-study findings and limits: Authors suggested each seasonal influenza vaccination recruits few new T cells.

The CDR3 totals 14 residues. Trimming removed 6 bases from V and 2 bases from J, with 11 bases in between. TCRdb ran MiXCR on the RT-PCR reads and lists one entry per CDR3 protein. Of approximately 160,000 distinct CDR3 sequences in the sample, roughly 10% were seen once. The TCR originated in a man aged 50 to 69 who received an inactivated influenza vaccine. This chain connects TRBV12-3 or TRBV12-4 to TRBJ1-3, with D possibly TRBD1 on 6 matching bases. The sample in question was CD8+ T cells sorted from PBMCs, obtained around 25 months after vaccination. The CDR3 here is CASRSTGPGNTIYF. The DNA for the CDR3 is TGTGCCAGCAGATCTACAGGGCCTGGAAACACCATATATTTT.